The following is a T cell receptor (beta chain) sequence with its context. No antigen is known for it. The data stem from a study of cytomegalovirus exposure and HLA in healthy donors. This CDR3 comprises 14 residues. Germline V gene lookup returns CDR1 MGHRA and CDR2 YSYEKL. With 4 bases removed from V and 4 bases from J, the gap between germline ends came to 13 bases. The PCR employed 60 Vbeta primers together with 13 Jbeta primers. TCRdb's copy holds only in-frame clones and misses some; the assay was immunoSEQ multiplex PCR. The table records about 120,000 clones, about 80% of them present only once. Study outcomes and limitations: Productive rates of about 90% or about 30% were seen for most TCR beta V segments in an earlier analysis.

This TCR was sampled from a man aged 55-75 years in good health and CMV-seropositive. The chain recombines TRBV4-1 with TRBJ1-2; perhaps TRBD1 as D (6 bases). The sample consisted of PBMCs. DNA for the CDR3: TGCGCCAGCAGCCCTACACAGGGTGGCTATGGCTACACCTTC. It translates to CASSPTQGGYGYTF.